The following is a T cell receptor (beta chain) sequence with its context. Its specificity is not known. The time point was: blood 2 weeks post-SBRT. Treatment here: 15 Gy SBRT to primary tumor, nephrectomy 4 weeks later. The patient's renal cell carcinoma had clear cell pathology. The data were taken from a study of radiation and T cells in renal cell carcinoma. Turning to the study itself: Nephrectomy followed 15 Gy stereotactic body radiation by 4 weeks.

General observations from the study: From baseline, blood top tumor clonotypes peaked at 2 weeks post-radiation.

TCRdb keeps only in-frame clones here, not all; method: immunoSEQ multiplex PCR. The sample lists 150,000 to 180,000 clones, around 90% occurring once. The clonotype was recovered from a woman aged 45-59 years with renal cell carcinoma. The specimen comprised blood, sampled from a patient whose treatment included radiotherapy and nephrectomy.

The CDR3 DNA is TGTGCCAGCAGCTTACGGGGTCAGCCACTTTACGAGCAGTACTTC. Amino acid sequence: CASSLRGQPLYEQYF. The V call is TRBV7-9, the J call TRBJ2-7; D possibly corresponds to TRBD2 (5 bases). Trimming removed 2 bases at V and 4 bases at J, with 15 bases between. There are 15 residues in the CDR3. In germline, CDR1 is SEHNR, CDR2 FQNEAQ (reference sequence). Full variable domain (remainder filled in from reference TRBV7-9 and TRBJ2-7): DTGVSQNPRHKITKRGQNVTFRCDPISEHNRLYWYRQTLGQGPEFLTYFQNEAQLEKSRLLSDRFSAERPKGSFSTLEIQRTEQGDSAMYLCASSLRGQPLYEQYFGPGTRLTVT.